These T cell receptor beta chains were read from a single sample in a study of immune heterogeneity within non-small cell lung tumors. MiXCR was run by TCRdb on the multiplex PCR reads, yielding one entry per CDR3 protein. Of about 21,000 distinct CDR3 sequences in the sample, 28% were seen once. Sequences were obtained from lung tumor tissue. These TCRs come from a man in his forties with non-small cell lung cancer. Each CDR3 is given with its conserved first and last residue. Fields, in order: clone size, V gene, D gene, J gene, CDR3 DNA, CDR3 protein. D genes are given only for firm matches. Only part of the rows carry a size: once, few, many, or a class if the clone is expanded.

size: many
V: TRBV11-3
D: TRBD2
J: TRBJ2-6
DNA: TGTGCCAGCAGCATTAGGACTATGGGACTAGCGGGAGGGCGTTCGGGGGCCAACGTCCTGACTTTC
CDR3: CASSIRTMGLAGGRSGANVLTF

size: few
V: TRBV25-1
D: TRBD2
J: TRBJ2-3
DNA: TGTGCCAGCAGTGACGAAGCGGGAGAGGGTACAGATACGCAGTATTTT
CDR3: CASSDEAGEGTDTQYF

size: -
V: TRBV5-1
D: TRBD2
J: TRBJ2-1
DNA: TGCGCCAGCAGTGGTCTGGCGGGAGAGGGTGAGCAGTTCTTC
CDR3: CASSGLAGEGEQFF

size: medium-sized
V: TRBV6-1
D: TRBD1
J: TRBJ2-7
DNA: TGTGCCAGCATAAGGACAGGAGACTACGAGCAGTACTTC
CDR3: CASIRTGDYEQYF

size: many
V: TRBV10-3
D: TRBD1
J: TRBJ2-7
DNA: TGTGCCATCAAGGAGGGGACAGGGGCTTTCTACGAGCAGTACTTC
CDR3: CAIKEGTGAFYEQYF

size: many
V: TRBV30
D: -
J: TRBJ1-1
DNA: TGTGCCGGGATTAGATGGGGGAGCACTGAAGCTTTCTTT
CDR3: CAGIRWGSTEAFF

size: -
V: TRBV6-2/TRBV6-3
D: -
J: TRBJ2-1
DNA: TGTGCCAGCAGTTACTTAGGGGACCCAAATGAGCAGTTCTTC
CDR3: CASSYLGDPNEQFF

size: -
V: TRBV11-2
D: TRBD2
J: TRBJ2-7
DNA: TGTGCCAGCACCCAAGAAGGGGTAGCGGGATTCTCGCACGAGCAGTACTTC
CDR3: CASTQEGVAGFSHEQYF

size: few
V: TRBV6-1
D: TRBD1
J: TRBJ1-6
DNA: TGTGCCAGCAGTCTAGACTCGGGACAGGGGGCTGTTAATTCACCCCTCCACTTT
CDR3: CASSLDSGQGAVNSPLHF

size: few
V: TRBV7-2
D: TRBD1
J: TRBJ1-5
DNA: TGTGCCAGCAGCCCGACAGGGATTAGCAATCAGCCCCAGCATTTT
CDR3: CASSPTGISNQPQHF

size: -
V: TRBV3-1
D: -
J: TRBJ1-1
DNA: TGTGCCAGCAGCTCCCAAGACAGGAGGGGGACTGAAGCTTTCTTT
CDR3: CASSSQDRRGTEAFF

size: many
V: TRBV7-6
D: -
J: TRBJ1-3
DNA: TGTGCCAGCAGCTTAGCGAGTCAGCGGCTGAGCTCTGGAAACACCATATATTTT
CDR3: CASSLASQRLSSGNTIYF

size: -
V: TRBV20-1
D: -
J: TRBJ1-1
DNA: TGCAGTGCTAGAGATTGGGACGACACTGAAGCTTTCTTT
CDR3: CSARDWDDTEAFF

size: many
V: TRBV5-1
D: TRBD1
J: TRBJ1-1
DNA: TGCGCCAGCAGCAGACTGGGACAGGGGAACACTGAAGCTTTCTTT
CDR3: CASSRLGQGNTEAFF

size: -
V: TRBV18
D: -
J: TRBJ2-5
DNA: TGTGCCAGCTCACCTACAGACCAGGGCACCCAGTACTTC
CDR3: CASSPTDQGTQYF

size: medium-sized
V: TRBV30
D: -
J: TRBJ2-7
DNA: TGTGCCTTCCGGGACATCTCCTACGAGCAGTACTTC
CDR3: CAFRDISYEQYF

size: medium-sized
V: TRBV6-1
D: -
J: TRBJ2-7
DNA: TGTGCCAGCAGTCCCGGACATGCCTACGAGCAGTACTTC
CDR3: CASSPGHAYEQYF

size: -
V: TRBV5-4
D: -
J: TRBJ2-2
DNA: TGTGCCAGCAGCTTGGTTGCCGGGAGTGGTGCCGGGGAGCTGTTTTTT
CDR3: CASSLVAGSGAGELFF

size: -
V: TRBV19
D: TRBD2
J: TRBJ2-2
DNA: TGTGCCAGTAGGGCAGGACTAGCGGGCACCGGGGAGCTGTTTTTT
CDR3: CASRAGLAGTGELFF

size: few
V: TRBV5-6
D: -
J: TRBJ1-1
DNA: TGTGCCAGCAGCTTGAGAGGGTTTGAAGCTTTCTTT
CDR3: CASSLRGFEAFF

size: few
V: TRBV5-8
D: -
J: TRBJ1-5
DNA: TGTGCCAGCAGCTTACGGGGCAATAGCAATCAGCCCCAGCATTTT
CDR3: CASSLRGNSNQPQHF

size: many
V: TRBV15
D: TRBD2
J: TRBJ2-5
DNA: TGTGCCACCAGCAGAGCTCCTAGCGGAAGAGAGACCCAGTACTTC
CDR3: CATSRAPSGRETQYF

size: many
V: TRBV6-5
D: TRBD2
J: TRBJ2-1
DNA: TGTGCCAGCAGTTACGGCACTAGCGGGAGTGATGAGCAGTTCTTC
CDR3: CASSYGTSGSDEQFF

size: few
V: TRBV20-1
D: -
J: TRBJ1-1
DNA: TGCAGTGCGCCGCTGGCCCTCATGAACACTGAAGCTTTCTTT
CDR3: CSAPLALMNTEAFF

size: many
V: TRBV6-1
D: TRBD2
J: TRBJ2-1
DNA: TGTGCCAGCAGTCCTCTAGGACTAGCGGGGAACAATGAGCAGTTCTTC
CDR3: CASSPLGLAGNNEQFF

size: few
V: TRBV29-1
D: -
J: TRBJ2-5
DNA: TGCAGCGTTGTAAGACAGTGGCAAGAGACCCAGTACTTC
CDR3: CSVVRQWQETQYF

size: -
V: TRBV20-1
D: TRBD2
J: TRBJ2-3
DNA: TGCAGTGCTAGAGGGCTTGGTAGCGGGAGCTCAGCTACGCAGTATTTT
CDR3: CSARGLGSGSSATQYF